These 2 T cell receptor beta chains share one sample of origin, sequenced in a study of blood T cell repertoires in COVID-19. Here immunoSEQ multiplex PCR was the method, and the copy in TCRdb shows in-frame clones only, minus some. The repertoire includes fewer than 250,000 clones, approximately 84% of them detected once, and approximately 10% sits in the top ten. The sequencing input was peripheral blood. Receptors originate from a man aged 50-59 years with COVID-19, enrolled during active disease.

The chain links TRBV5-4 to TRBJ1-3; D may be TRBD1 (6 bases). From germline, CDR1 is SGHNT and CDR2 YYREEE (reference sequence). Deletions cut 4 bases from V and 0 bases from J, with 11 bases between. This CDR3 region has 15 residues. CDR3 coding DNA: TGTGCCAGCAGCCCGACAGGCCCCTCTGGAAACACCATATATTTT. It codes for CASSPTGPSGNTIYF.

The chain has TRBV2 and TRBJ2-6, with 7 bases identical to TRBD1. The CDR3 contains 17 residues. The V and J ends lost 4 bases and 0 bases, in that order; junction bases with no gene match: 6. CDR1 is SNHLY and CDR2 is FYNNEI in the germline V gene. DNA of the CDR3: TGTGCCAGCAGTGGAGACAGGGCAGGCTCTGGGGCCAACGTCCTGACTTTC. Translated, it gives CASSGDRAGSGANVLTF.